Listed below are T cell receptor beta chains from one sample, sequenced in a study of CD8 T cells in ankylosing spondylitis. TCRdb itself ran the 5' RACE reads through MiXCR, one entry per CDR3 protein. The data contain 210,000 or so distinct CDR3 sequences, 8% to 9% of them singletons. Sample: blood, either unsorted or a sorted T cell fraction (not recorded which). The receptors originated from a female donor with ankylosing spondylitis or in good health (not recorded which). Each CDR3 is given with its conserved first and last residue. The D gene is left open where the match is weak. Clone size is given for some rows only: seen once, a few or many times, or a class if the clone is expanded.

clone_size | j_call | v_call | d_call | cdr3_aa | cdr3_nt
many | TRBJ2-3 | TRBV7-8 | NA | CASSLVVDTQYF | TGTGCCAGCAGCTTAGTCGTAGATACGCAGTATTTT
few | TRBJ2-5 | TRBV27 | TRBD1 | CASSLDRGYQETQYF | TGTGCCAGCAGTTTGGACAGGGGGTACCAAGAGACCCAGTACTTC
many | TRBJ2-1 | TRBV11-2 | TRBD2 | CASSSPPGLAGLNEQFF | TGTGCCAGCAGCTCGCCTCCGGGACTAGCGGGGCTCAATGAGCAGTTCTTC
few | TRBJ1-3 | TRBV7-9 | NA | CALEYRRNTIYF | TGTGCCCTAGAATACCGCAGGAACACCATATATTTT
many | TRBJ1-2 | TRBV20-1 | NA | CSAFAGGYTF | TGCAGTGCTTTCGCTGGGGGCTACACCTTC
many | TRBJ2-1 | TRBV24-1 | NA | CATSARDEQFF | TGTGCCACCTCGGCTCGCGATGAGCAGTTCTTC
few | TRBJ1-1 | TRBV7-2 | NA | CASSPRVLNTEAFF | TGTGCCAGCAGCCCCAGGGTTCTGAACACTGAAGCTTTCTTT
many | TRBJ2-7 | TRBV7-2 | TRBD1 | CASSFRTGESYEQYF | TGTGCCAGCAGCTTCCGGACAGGGGAATCCTACGAGCAGTACTTC
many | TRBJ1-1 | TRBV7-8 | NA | CASSLSYNTEAFF | TGTGCCAGCAGCTTAAGTTACAACACTGAAGCTTTCTTT
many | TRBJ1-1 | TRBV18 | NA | CASSPRQAEAFF | TGTGCCAGCTCACCGAGGCAGGCTGAAGCTTTCTTT
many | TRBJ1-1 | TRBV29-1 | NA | CSVESPREHTEAFF | TGCAGCGTTGAATCTCCCCGAGAACACACTGAAGCTTTCTTT
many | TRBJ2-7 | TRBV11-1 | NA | CASSPGFGGYEQYF | TGTGCCAGCAGCCCCGGGTTTGGGGGATACGAGCAGTACTTC
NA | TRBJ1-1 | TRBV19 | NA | CASSPRDRASSEAFF | TGTGCCAGTAGTCCCCGGGACCGAGCCTCCAGTGAAGCTTTCTTT
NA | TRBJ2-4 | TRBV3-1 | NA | CASSQGGEHGVQYF | TGTGCCAGCAGCCAAGGGGGGGAACACGGAGTTCAGTACTTC
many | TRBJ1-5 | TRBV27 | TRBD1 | CASSQQGGNQPQHF | TGTGCCAGCAGTCAGCAGGGGGGCAATCAGCCCCAGCATTTT
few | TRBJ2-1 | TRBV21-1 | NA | CASSKEWREGNEQFF | TGTGCCAGCAGCAAAGAGTGGCGGGAGGGCAATGAGCAGTTCTTC
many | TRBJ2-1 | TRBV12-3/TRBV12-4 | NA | CASSSPGLRNEQFF | TGTGCCAGCAGTTCTCCGGGACTTAGGAATGAGCAGTTCTTC
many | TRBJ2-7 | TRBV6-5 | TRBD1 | CASRTGLDEQYF | TGTGCCAGCCGGACAGGGCTCGACGAGCAGTACTTC
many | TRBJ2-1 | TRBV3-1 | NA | CASSQAGVVNEQFF | TGTGCCAGCAGCCAAGCGGGAGTGGTGAATGAGCAGTTCTTC
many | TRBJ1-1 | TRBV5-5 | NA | CASSLGAEWRRGTEAFF | TGTGCCAGCAGCTTGGGGGCGGAGTGGAGGAGGGGCACTGAAGCTTTCTTT
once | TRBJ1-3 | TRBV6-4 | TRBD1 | CAACDSRDRDRPTNAGNTIYF | TGTGCCGCCTGTGACTCTCGAGACCGGGACAGGCCTACTAACGCTGGAAACACCATATATTTT
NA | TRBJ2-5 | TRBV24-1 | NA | CATSELAGETQYF | TGTGCCACCAGTGAGCTCGCGGGGGAGACCCAGTACTTC
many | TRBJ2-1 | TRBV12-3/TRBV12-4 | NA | CASSFAEEQFF | TGTGCCAGCAGTTTCGCAGAGGAGCAGTTCTTC
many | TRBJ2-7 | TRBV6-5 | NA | CASSYSSRQNYEQYF | TGTGCCAGCAGTTACTCGAGTCGACAGAACTACGAGCAGTACTTC
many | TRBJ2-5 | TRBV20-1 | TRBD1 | CSALTGPQETQYF | TGCAGTGCCCTGACAGGGCCTCAAGAGACCCAGTACTTC
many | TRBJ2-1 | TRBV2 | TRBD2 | CASSGLAGTNEQFF | TGTGCCAGCAGTGGACTAGCGGGAACGAATGAGCAGTTCTTC
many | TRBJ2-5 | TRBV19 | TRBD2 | CASSIVPGGEETQYF | TGTGCCAGTAGTATAGTTCCGGGAGGGGAAGAGACCCAGTACTTC
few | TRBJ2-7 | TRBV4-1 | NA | CASSPTIRQSSYEQYF | TGCGCCAGCAGCCCCACCATTCGACAGAGCTCCTACGAGCAGTACTTC
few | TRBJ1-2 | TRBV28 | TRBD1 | CASSSHRGLGYTF | TGTGCCAGCAGCTCGCACAGGGGGCTAGGCTACACCTTC
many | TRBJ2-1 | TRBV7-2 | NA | CASSLAVDWDQDNEQFF | TGTGCCAGCAGCTTAGCGGTTGACTGGGATCAAGACAATGAGCAGTTCTTC
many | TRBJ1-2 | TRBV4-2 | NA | CASSQDEGGSGYTF | TGTGCCAGCAGCCAAGATGAGGGGGGGAGTGGCTACACCTTC
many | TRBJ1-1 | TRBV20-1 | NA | CSATSAFELNTEAFF | TGCAGTGCTACGAGTGCGTTTGAATTAAACACTGAAGCTTTCTTT
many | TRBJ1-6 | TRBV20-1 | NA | CSARERRSYNSPLHF | TGCAGTGCTAGAGAAAGGAGATCCTATAATTCACCCCTCCACTTT
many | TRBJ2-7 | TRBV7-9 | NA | CASSLDPYEQYF | TGTGCCAGCAGCTTGGACCCATACGAGCAGTACTTC
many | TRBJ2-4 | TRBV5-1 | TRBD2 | CASSSATSGAKNIQYF | TGCGCCAGCAGCTCGGCGACTAGCGGGGCGAAAAACATTCAGTACTTC
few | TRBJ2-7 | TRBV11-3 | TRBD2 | CASSLGRGLADSYEQYF | TGTGCCAGCAGCTTAGGGCGAGGACTAGCGGATTCCTACGAGCAGTACTTC
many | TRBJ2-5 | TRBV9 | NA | CASSRGLLETQYF | TGTGCCAGCAGCAGAGGGCTCCTAGAGACCCAGTACTTC
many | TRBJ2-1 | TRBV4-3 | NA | CASSQDSGDEQFF | TGCGCCAGCAGCCAAGACAGCGGCGATGAGCAGTTCTTC
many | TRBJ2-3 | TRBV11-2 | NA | CASSSTGSLGDTQYF | TGTGCCAGCAGCTCTACAGGGTCCCTTGGAGATACGCAGTATTTT
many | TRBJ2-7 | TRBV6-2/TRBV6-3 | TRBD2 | CASSYSRDYYEQYF | TGTGCCAGCAGTTACTCCCGGGACTATTACGAGCAGTACTTC
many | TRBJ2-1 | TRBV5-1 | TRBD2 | CASSLTSGIYNEQFF | TGCGCCAGCAGCTTGACTAGCGGGATCTACAATGAGCAGTTCTTC